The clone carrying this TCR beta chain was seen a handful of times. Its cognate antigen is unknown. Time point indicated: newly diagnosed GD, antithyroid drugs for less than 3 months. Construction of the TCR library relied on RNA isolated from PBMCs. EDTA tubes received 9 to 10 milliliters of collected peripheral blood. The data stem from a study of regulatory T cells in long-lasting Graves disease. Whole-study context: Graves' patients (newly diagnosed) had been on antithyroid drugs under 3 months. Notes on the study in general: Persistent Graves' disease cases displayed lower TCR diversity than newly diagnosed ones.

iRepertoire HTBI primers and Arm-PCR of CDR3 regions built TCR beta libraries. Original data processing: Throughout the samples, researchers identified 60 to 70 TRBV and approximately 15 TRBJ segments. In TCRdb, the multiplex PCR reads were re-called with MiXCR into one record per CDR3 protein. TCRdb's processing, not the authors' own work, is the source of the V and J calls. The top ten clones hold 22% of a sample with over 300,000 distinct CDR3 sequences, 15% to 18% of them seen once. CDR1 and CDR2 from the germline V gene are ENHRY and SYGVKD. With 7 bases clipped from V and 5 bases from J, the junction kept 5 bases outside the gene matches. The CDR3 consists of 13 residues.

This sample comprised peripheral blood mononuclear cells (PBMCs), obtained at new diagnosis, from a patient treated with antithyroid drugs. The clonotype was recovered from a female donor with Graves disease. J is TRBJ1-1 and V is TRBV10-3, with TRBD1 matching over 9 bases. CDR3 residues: CAITTDRGTEAFF. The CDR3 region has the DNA TGTGCCATCACCACGGACAGGGGTACTGAAGCTTTCTTT.